The present T cell receptor beta chain was sequenced within a study of blood T cells in healthy people across ages (dated by TCRdb to about 2015). As for the study more broadly: In model experiments, template switching captured roughly one uniquely barcoded TCR beta cDNA molecule for every two T cells. The study measured age-related changes in TCR beta repertoire diversity using deep sequencing normalized with unique cDNA molecular identifiers. Four age groups were formed from the donors: young (average about 17 years), middle-aged (just under 40), aged (62) and long-lived (82). To avoid experimental bias, donors of different ages were distributed randomly across sequencing lanes. The study analyzed two additional independent replicas of 1 million unique cDNA reads from the same blood draw for two donors, one aged 18 to 30 and one aged 80 or older.

Overall study outcomes, separate from this receptor: Because donor CMV infection status was unknown, age-related changes in expanded clonotypes were potentially confounded. Total diversity estimates from one million sequenced T cells were considered lower bounds and underestimates. Compared with the aged group, the long-lived group had more naive CD4+ T cells, fewer expanded clones and increased TCR diversity, a pattern suggesting age selection. As age increased, observed TCR beta diversity per million T cells dropped in a roughly linear way, and a significant reduction was already evident by age 40. Because profiling used bulk unsorted PBMCs, naive and antigen-experienced compartments could not be compared conclusively. A strong correlation was found between observed TCR beta diversity and the percentage of naive T cells measured by flow cytometry.

The CDR3, cysteine through phenylalanine, is 14 amino acids long. CDR3 DNA only is kept here, 42 bases in frame from base 1. According to the germline V gene (reference sequence), CDR1 reads PRHDT and CDR2 reads FYEKMQ. The roughly 39 donors, aged about 6 to 95 years, were systemically healthy Caucasian individuals from Russia. Approximately 11 milliliters of peripheral blood were drawn from each donor into EDTA-treated Vacutainer tubes. Ficoll-Paque density-gradient centrifugation was used to isolate PBMCs, with at least 6.5 million per sample. Trizol reagent was used to extract total RNA from PBMCs, with at least 5 micrograms per sample. For every donor, flow cytometry on a PBMC aliquot measured the percentage of naive CD45RAhigh/CD27high T cells. In regard to this clonotype: Its antigen remains undetermined. At one of its ends the junction is not consistent with the germline gene, which may arise from a read error.

Library preparation used 5' RACE. TCRdb names Illumina HiSeq 2500 as the instrument used. A second PCR of roughly 6 to 11 cycles was performed with a sample-barcoded 5' primer and a J-beta primer mix. Each TCR beta cDNA molecule received a unique molecular identifier from a template-switch 5' adaptor carrying 12 random nucleotides. At least 2.5 million CDR3-containing paired-end reads were obtained from each sample. First-strand cDNA was synthesized from all RNA with the Mint cDNA synthesis kit, primed by a TRBC-specific oligonucleotide. Following uracil-DNA glycosylase treatment, a first 18-cycle PCR with universal primers M1SS and BC2_uni_R was performed on all cDNA. In the original analysis: For normalization, 1 million high-quality reads, each with a distinct molecular identifier, were randomly selected from each sample. Instead of being binned into consensus sequences, reads that shared molecular identifiers were thrown out. MiTCR, set to a Q25 quality threshold and the strictest error-elimination algorithm, was used for CDR3 identification, clonotype clustering and error correction. A nonparametric unseen species model with Euler transformation was used to estimate lower-bound total TCR beta diversity. The public reads were reprocessed in TCRdb via fastp at Q25 and MiXCR, keeping in-frame beta chains. When rows share a CDR3 protein, they turn into one entry using the most common DNA and genes. The V and J calls follow TCRdb's processing rather than the paper's. The sample table records about 1.6 million distinct CDR3 sequences; 34% of these occur just once. Roughly 12% of the sample lies in the top ten.

Sequenced: blood. The clonotype comes from a woman aged 30 to 39 in good health. The V and J segments used are TRBV13 and TRBJ2-2, with TRBD1 perhaps the D gene, on 6 matching bases. CDR3 reads: CVSSPGHNTGELFF. The nucleotides read TGTGTCAGCAGCCCGGGACATAACACCGGGGAGCTGTTTTTT.